These 23 T cell receptor beta chains originate from one sample sequenced in a study of OX40 agonist ivuxolimab in advanced cancers. TCRdb keeps only in-frame clones here, not all; method: immunoSEQ multiplex PCR. The sample consists of about 62,000 clones, 85% of them appearing once. The specimen comprised CD4+ or CD8+ T cells sorted from blood, sampled in a trial of the OX40 agonist ivuxolimab. The receptor set was obtained from an adult with an advanced solid tumor such as melanoma, head and neck, liver or kidney cancer.

The chain carries TRBV6-1 and TRBJ1-1; D perhaps matches TRBD1 (5 bases). Germline V lookup: CDR1 MNHNS, CDR2 SASEGT. This CDR3 has 14 amino acids. V was pared by 6 bases and J by 1 base, with 12 bases between. The CDR3 nucleotides read TGTGCCAGCAGGCCGGGACGCCAGAACACTGAAGCTTTCTTT. Its protein product is CASRPGRQNTEAFF.

In its sample, this clone was seen once. DNA for the CDR3: TGTGCCAGCAGCTTGCCGGGGGGGCAAGGGGAGACCCAGTACTTC. Translating it yields CASSLPGGQGETQYF. The genes are TRBV11-2 and TRBJ2-5, with 8 bases fitting TRBD2. Germline CDR1 reads SGHAT; CDR2 reads FQNNGV. The V and J ends lost 3 bases and 5 bases, in that order; junction bases with no gene match: 8. CDR3 size: 15 residues.

V and J are TRBV6-5 and TRBJ1-2; TRBD1 matches 9 bases. There are 14 residues in the CDR3. V lost 5 bases and J lost 6; bases outside the gene matches: 7. The germline V gene has CDR1 MNHEY and CDR2 SVGAGI. The CDR3 region is CASSPPTGGNGYTF. The CDR3 bases are TGTGCCAGCAGTCCACCGACAGGGGGTAATGGCTACACCTTC.

The chain uses TRBV6-5 and TRBJ1-2; D unresolved. Germline CDR1 reads MNHEY; CDR2 reads SVGAGI. The CDR3 length is 14 residues. V dropped 0 bases and J dropped 4 bases, with 9 bases sitting between them. The CDR3 region is CASSYSSETYGYTF. The CDR3 coding sequence is TGTGCCAGCAGTTACTCGTCAGAAACCTATGGCTACACCTTC.

V gene TRBV28 combines with J gene TRBJ1-4, with D tentatively TRBD1 (5 bases). CDR1 is MDHEN and CDR2 is SYDVKM in the germline V gene. The V and J ends lost 5 bases and 1 base respectively, with 20 bases between them. This CDR3 has 18 residues. CDR3 coding DNA: TGTGCCAGCAGTGTAGTTTTAGGGGACCTAAGAACTAATGAAAAACTGTTTTTT. This encodes CASSVVLGDLRTNEKLFF.

The chain uses TRBV19 and TRBJ2-7, with D maybe TRBD1 (5 bases). The CDR3 consists of 16 residues. Germline-derived CDR1 and CDR2 are LNHDA and SQIVND (reference sequence). Between the trimmed V and J ends, which lost 3 bases and 2 bases, there was a span of 17 bases. This CDR3 reads CASSILGARTTYEQYF. CDR3 DNA: TGTGCCAGTAGTATCTTAGGGGCTAGAACCACCTACGAGCAGTACTTC.

The CDR3 is CASSPPSSGGSGGYEQFF. For the CDR3, the DNA is TGTGCCAGCTCACCACCGTCCAGCGGGGGGTCTGGAGGGTATGAGCAGTTCTTC. The chain combines TRBV18 with TRBJ2-1, with 9 bases aligning to TRBD2. Trimming removed 0 bases from V and 8 bases from J; junction bases left unmatched: 14. The CDR3 consists of 18 residues. Per germline, CDR1 KGHSH and CDR2 LQKENI. The whole variable domain, filled in from reference TRBV18 and TRBJ2-1, reads NAGVMQNPRHLVRRRGQEARLRCSPMKGHSHVYWYRQLPEEGLKFMVYLQKENIIDESGMPKERFSAEFPKEGPSILRIQQVVRGDSAAYFCASSPPSSGGSGGYEQFFGPGTRLTVL.

The J gene is TRBJ2-3, the V gene TRBV4-1; D may match TRBD1 or TRBD2 (6 bases each). Per the germline V gene, CDR1 is MGHRA and CDR2 is YSYEKL. V gave up 4 bases and J gave up 5 bases, with 16 bases separating them. CDR3 length: 15 amino acids. The CDR3 sequence: CASSLTGAAGDTQYF. In nucleotides, the CDR3 is TGCGCCAGCAGCCTGACGGGGGCTGCGGGAGATACGCAGTATTTT.

CDR3 nucleotide sequence: TGCGCCAGCAGCCCGGACAGGGTGACCTACGAGCAGTACTTC. This encodes CASSPDRVTYEQYF. The chain uses TRBV5-1 and TRBJ2-7, with 8 bases fitting TRBD1. The germline V gene has CDR1 SGHRS and CDR2 YFSETQ. V shed 4 bases and J 2 bases; nucleotides not matched to a gene: 5. This CDR3 contains 14 residues.

V gene TRBV6-6 combines with J gene TRBJ1-1, with unresolved D. V dropped 0 bases and J dropped 4 bases, with 15 bases sitting between them. The CDR3 is 16 residues long. Germline V gene sequence: CDR1 MNHNY, CDR2 SVGAGI (reference sequence). The CDR3 spells CASSYSPPGRSTEAFF. The CDR3 coding sequence is TGTGCCAGCAGTTACTCCCCCCCGGGTCGGAGCACTGAAGCTTTCTTT.

This clone was detected only a few times. V usage is TRBV13 and J usage is TRBJ2-1; 8 positions match TRBD1. Germline-derived CDR1 and CDR2 are PRHDT and FYEKMQ (reference sequence). CDR3 length equals 15 residues. The J segment lost 6 bases and the V segment lost 4 bases, leaving 8 bases of the junction unmatched. CDR3 DNA: TGTGCCAGCAGCTCGGACAGGGATTTCCTCAATGAGCAGTTCTTC. Protein sequence: CASSSDRDFLNEQFF.

This chain connects TRBV9 to TRBJ2-1; tentatively, D is TRBD2 (6 bases). The CDR3 is made up of 14 amino acids. CDR1 SGDLS and CDR2 YYNGEE come from the germline V gene. Trimming cost V 2 bases and J 6 bases, with 12 bases left between them. Written as DNA, the CDR3 is TGTGCCAGCAGCGTCAGACTAGGGAGCAATGAGCAGTTCTTC. It translates to CASSVRLGSNEQFF.

The CDR3 region is CASSRTTGNTIYF. In DNA form, the CDR3 reads TGCGCCAGCAGCCGGACAACTGGAAACACCATATATTTT. V and J are TRBV4-1 and TRBJ1-3; D might be TRBD1 (5 bases). Germline V gives CDR1 MGHRA, CDR2 YSYEKL. Trimming pared 4 bases from V and 2 bases from J, leaving 6 bases between. This CDR3 is built from 13 residues.

The V call is TRBV7-9, the J call TRBJ2-7; the D gene could be TRBD1 or TRBD2 (6 bases each). Germline lookup yields CDR1 SEHNR and CDR2 FQNEAQ (reference sequence). V shed 5 bases and J shed 7 bases, with 21 bases lying between them. This CDR3 is built from 15 residues. CDR3 bases: TGTGCCAGCAGCAGACAGGAGGGGCTCACGGGGGAGCAGTACTTC. It yields the protein CASSRQEGLTGEQYF.

The V gene is TRBV9, the J gene TRBJ2-5; 12 positions agree with TRBD2. The CDR3 consists of 17 residues. Germline loops: CDR1 SGDLS, CDR2 YYNGEE. V lost 2 bases, J lost 3 bases, and 8 bases stayed unmatched. In nucleotides, the CDR3 is TGTGCCAGCAGCGTCGGGGCTAGCGGGAGGGCCGAAGAGACCCAGTACTTC. Its translation is CASSVGASGRAEETQYF.

This rearrangement joins TRBV11-1 to TRBJ2-2; D tentatively reads TRBD1 or TRBD2 (6 bases each). This CDR3 is 15 amino acids long. Trimming left V 1 base short and J 6 bases short, with 12 bases between. CDR1 is SGHAT and CDR2 is FQDESV in the germline V gene (reference sequence). As DNA, the CDR3 is TGTGCCAGCAGCTTAGTTGGGGGGCGTCCCGGGGAGCTGTTTTTT. Translation gives CASSLVGGRPGELFF.

This clone was recorded only once. The rearrangement uses TRBV5-6 and TRBJ2-2; no firm D call. V lost 0 bases, J lost 0 bases, and 6 bases lay in between. Per germline, CDR1 SGHDT and CDR2 YYEEEE. The CDR3 is 15 residues long. The CDR3 region has the DNA TGTGCCAGCAGCTTGGGGTGGGCGAACACCGGGGAGCTGTTTTTT. Its protein is CASSLGWANTGELFF.

This chain connects TRBV29-1 to TRBJ2-1; 7 nucleotides align to TRBD2. From germline, CDR1 is SQVTM and CDR2 ANQGSEA. The CDR3 is 17 amino acids. With 5 bases clipped from V and 6 bases from J, the junction kept 19 bases outside the gene matches. In DNA, the CDR3 is TGCAGCGTTTTTCCCGCTAGCGGAATCTCAGGAAGCAATGAGCAGTTCTTC. Its translation is CSVFPASGISGSNEQFF.

The chain links TRBV7-2 to TRBJ2-5; TRBD2 agrees at 12 bases. Germline trimming cut 2 bases from V and 0 bases from J; bases unmatched to any gene: 4. The germline V gene encodes CDR1 SGHTA and CDR2 FQGNSA. The CDR3 totals 17 residues. The CDR3 region has the DNA TGTGCCAGCAGCTTATGGTCTAGCGGGGGGGACCAAGAGACCCAGTACTTC. Protein sequence: CASSLWSSGGDQETQYF.

The chain carries TRBV6-5 and TRBJ2-7, with TRBD1 matching over 9 bases. J was trimmed by 6 bases and V by 8 bases; bases with no gene match: 8. Germline CDR1 is MNHEY and CDR2 is SVGAGI. The CDR3 totals 13 residues. This CDR3 is CASGNRGLGEQYF. The CDR3 coding sequence is TGTGCCAGCGGAAACAGGGGGCTCGGCGAGCAGTACTTC.

The CDR3 DNA sequence: TGTGCCACCAGCAGAGGAGGACGAAGTCAGCCCCAGCATTTT. It is translated as CATSRGGRSQPQHF. This chain connects TRBV15 to TRBJ1-5, with D uncertain. The CDR3 spans 14 residues. Germline V CDR1 and CDR2: LNHNV, YYDKDF (reference sequence). Trimming took 1 base from V and 6 from J, leaving 10 bases between them.

A note on this clone: One end of the junction is discordant with germline, which a read error may explain. This chain joins TRBV5-4 and TRBJ2-1; 11 bases are shared with TRBD2. Germline-derived CDR1 and CDR2 are SGHNT and YYREEE (reference sequence). The CDR3 length is 15 residues. The CDR3: CASTETGTSGGGAIF. The CDR3 DNA is TGTGCCAGCACCGAAACCGGGACTAGCGGTGGTGGTGCGATCTTC. Variable domain in full (rest from reference TRBV5-4 and TRBJ2-1): ETGVTQSPTHLIKTRGQQVTLRCSSQSGHNTVSWYQQALGQGPQFIFQYYREEENGRGNFPPRFSGLQFPNYSSELNVNALELDDSALYLCASTETGTSGGGAIFGPGTRLTVL.

The CDR3 DNA sequence: TGTGCCAGCAGCCCCCGACTAGCGGGGGAGGGTACGCAGTATTTT. This encodes CASSPRLAGEGTQYF. V usage is TRBV9 and J usage is TRBJ2-3; 12 nucleotides line up with TRBD2. The CDR3 has 15 amino acids. V trimming: 4 bases; J trimming: 8 bases; junction bases outside the gene matches: 8. CDR1 is SGDLS and CDR2 is YYNGEE in the germline V gene.